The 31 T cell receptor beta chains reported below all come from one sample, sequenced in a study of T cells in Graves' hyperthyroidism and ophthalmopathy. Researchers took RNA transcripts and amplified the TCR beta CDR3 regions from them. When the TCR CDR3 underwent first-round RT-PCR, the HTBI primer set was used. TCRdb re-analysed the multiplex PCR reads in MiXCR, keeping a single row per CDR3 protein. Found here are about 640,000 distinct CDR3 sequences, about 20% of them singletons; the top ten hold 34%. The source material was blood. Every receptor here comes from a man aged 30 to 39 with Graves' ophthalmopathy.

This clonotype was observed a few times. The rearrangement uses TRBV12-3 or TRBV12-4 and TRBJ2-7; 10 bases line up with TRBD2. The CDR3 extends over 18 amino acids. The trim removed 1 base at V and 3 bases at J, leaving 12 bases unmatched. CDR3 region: CASSLGLAGRAKGYEQYF. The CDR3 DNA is TGTGCCAGCAGTTTAGGACTAGCGGGTAGGGCGAAAGGCTACGAGCAGTACTTC.

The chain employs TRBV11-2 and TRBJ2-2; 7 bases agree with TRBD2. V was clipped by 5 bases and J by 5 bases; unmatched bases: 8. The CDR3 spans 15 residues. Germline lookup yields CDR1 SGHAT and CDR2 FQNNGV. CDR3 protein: CASSIVAGVTGELFF. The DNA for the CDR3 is TGTGCCAGCAGCATTGTGGCGGGAGTTACCGGGGAGCTGTTTTTT. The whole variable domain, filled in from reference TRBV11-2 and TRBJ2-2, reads EAGVAQSPRYKIIEKRQSVAFWCNPISGHATLYWYQQILGQGPKLLIQFQNNGVVDDSQLPKDRFSAERLKGVDSTLKIQPAKLEDSAVYLCASSIVAGVTGELFFGEGSRLTVL.

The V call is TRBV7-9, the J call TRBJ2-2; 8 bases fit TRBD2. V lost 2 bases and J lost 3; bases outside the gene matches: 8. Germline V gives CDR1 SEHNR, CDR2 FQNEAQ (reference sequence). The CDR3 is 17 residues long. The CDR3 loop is CASSLYREAGDTGELFF. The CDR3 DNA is TGTGCCAGCAGCTTATACAGGGAAGCGGGGGACACCGGGGAGCTGTTTTTT.

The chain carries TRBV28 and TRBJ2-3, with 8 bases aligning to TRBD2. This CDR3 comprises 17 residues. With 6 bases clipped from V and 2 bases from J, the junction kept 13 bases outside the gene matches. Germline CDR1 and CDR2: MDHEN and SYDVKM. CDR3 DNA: TGTGCCAGCAGCCGGCGCCGCAGCGGGAGACTCACAGATACGCAGTATTTT. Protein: CASSRRRSGRLTDTQYF. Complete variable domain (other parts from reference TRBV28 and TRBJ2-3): DVKVTQSSRYLVKRTGEKVFLECVQDMDHENMFWYRQDPGLGLRLIYFSYDVKMKEKGDIPEGYSVSREKKERFSLILESASTNQTSMYLCASSRRRSGRLTDTQYFGPGTRLTVL.

The DNA of the CDR3 is TGTGCCAGCAGTCCCCGTGGGCGGGGTGACACAGATACGCAGTATTTT. Translation: CASSPRGRGDTDTQYF. The chain employs TRBV28 and TRBJ2-3; D may be TRBD2 (6 bases). The CDR3 totals 16 residues. Germline CDR1 is MDHEN and CDR2 is SYDVKM. Trimming took off 5 bases at V and 2 bases at J, with 17 bases between the two ends.

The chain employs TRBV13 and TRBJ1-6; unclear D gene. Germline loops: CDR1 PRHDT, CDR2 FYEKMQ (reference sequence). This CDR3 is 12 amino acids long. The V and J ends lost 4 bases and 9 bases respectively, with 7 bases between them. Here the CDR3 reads CASSSIVSPLHF. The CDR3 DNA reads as TGTGCCAGCAGCTCAATCGTTTCACCCCTCCACTTT. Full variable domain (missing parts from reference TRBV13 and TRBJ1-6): AAGVIQSPRHLIKEKRETATLKCYPIPRHDTVYWYQQGPGQDPQFLISFYEKMQSDKGSIPDRFSAQQFSDYHSELNMSSLELGDSALYFCASSSIVSPLHFGNGTRLTVT.

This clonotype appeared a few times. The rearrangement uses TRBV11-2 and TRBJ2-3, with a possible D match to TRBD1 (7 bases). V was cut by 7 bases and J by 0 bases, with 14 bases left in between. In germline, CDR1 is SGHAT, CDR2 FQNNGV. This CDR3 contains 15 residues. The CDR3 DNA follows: TGTGCCAGCAAGGGGGCGGGAACAAGCACAGATACGCAGTATTTT. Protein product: CASKGAGTSTDTQYF.

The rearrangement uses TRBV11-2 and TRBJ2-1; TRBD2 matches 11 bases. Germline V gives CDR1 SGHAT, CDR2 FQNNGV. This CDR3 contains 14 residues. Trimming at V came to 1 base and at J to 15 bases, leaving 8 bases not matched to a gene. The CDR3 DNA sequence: TGTGCCAGCAGCTTAGTATCTAGCGGGAGGTTGTGGTTCTTC. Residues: CASSLVSSGRLWFF. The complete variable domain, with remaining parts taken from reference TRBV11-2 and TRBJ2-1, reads EAGVAQSPRYKIIEKRQSVAFWCNPISGHATLYWYQQILGQGPKLLIQFQNNGVVDDSQLPKDRFSAERLKGVDSTLKIQPAKLEDSAVYLCASSLVSSGRLWFFGPGTRLTVL.

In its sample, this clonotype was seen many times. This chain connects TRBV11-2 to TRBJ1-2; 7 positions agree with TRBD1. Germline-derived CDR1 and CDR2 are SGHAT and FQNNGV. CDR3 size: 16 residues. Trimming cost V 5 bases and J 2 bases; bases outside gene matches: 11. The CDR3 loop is CASSPALGGPNYGYTF. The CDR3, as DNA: TGTGCCAGCAGCCCCGCGTTAGGGGGCCCGAACTATGGCTACACCTTC.

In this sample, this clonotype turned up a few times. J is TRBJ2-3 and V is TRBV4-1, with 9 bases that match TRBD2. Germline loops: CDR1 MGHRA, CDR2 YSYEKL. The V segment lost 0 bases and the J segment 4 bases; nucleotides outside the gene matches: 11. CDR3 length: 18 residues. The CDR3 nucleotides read TGCGCCAGCAGCCAAGATCCCGTGAGGACTAGCGATGCAGATACGCAGTATTTT. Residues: CASSQDPVRTSDADTQYF.

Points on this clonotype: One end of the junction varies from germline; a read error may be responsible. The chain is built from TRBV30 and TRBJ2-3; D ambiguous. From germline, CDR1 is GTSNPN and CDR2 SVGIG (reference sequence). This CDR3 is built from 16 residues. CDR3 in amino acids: CARRGRQHSSTDTQYF. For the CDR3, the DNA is TGTGCCCGGAGAGGACGGCAGCACTCTAGCACAGATACGCAGTATTTT.

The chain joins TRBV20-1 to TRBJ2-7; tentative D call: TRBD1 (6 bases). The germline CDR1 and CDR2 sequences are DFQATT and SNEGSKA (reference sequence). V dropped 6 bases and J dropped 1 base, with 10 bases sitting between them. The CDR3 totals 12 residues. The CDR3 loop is CSARDMSYEQYF. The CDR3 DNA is TGCAGTGCCAGGGACATGTCCTACGAGCAGTACTTC.

The CDR3 spells CATTSKGRGNQPQHF. The CDR3 nucleotides read TGTGCCACGACGAGCAAGGGCCGCGGTAATCAGCCCCAGCATTTT. The chain carries TRBV15 and TRBJ1-5; D is unclear. The germline gives CDR1 LNHNV, CDR2 YYDKDF (reference sequence). Trimming took off 9 bases at V and 4 bases at J, with 19 bases between the two ends. The CDR3 has 15 residues.

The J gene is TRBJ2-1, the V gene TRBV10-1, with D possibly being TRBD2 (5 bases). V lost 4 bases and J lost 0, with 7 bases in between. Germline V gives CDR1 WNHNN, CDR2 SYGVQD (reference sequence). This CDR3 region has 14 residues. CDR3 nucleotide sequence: TGCGCCAGCAGTGGAGGAGGCTCCTACAATGAGCAGTTCTTC. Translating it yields CASSGGGSYNEQFF.

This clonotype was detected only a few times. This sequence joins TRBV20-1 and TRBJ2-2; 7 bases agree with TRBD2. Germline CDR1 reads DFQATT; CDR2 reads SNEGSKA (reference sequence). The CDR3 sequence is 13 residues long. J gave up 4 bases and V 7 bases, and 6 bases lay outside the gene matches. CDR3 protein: CSVTGGPTGELFF. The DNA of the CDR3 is TGCAGTGTAACGGGGGGACCCACCGGGGAGCTGTTTTTT.

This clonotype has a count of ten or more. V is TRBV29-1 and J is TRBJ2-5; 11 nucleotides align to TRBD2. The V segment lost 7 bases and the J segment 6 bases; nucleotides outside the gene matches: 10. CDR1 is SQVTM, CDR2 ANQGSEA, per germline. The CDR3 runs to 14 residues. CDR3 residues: CSALAGGPHQTQYF. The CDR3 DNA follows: TGCAGCGCCCTAGCGGGAGGACCTCATCAGACCCAGTACTTC.

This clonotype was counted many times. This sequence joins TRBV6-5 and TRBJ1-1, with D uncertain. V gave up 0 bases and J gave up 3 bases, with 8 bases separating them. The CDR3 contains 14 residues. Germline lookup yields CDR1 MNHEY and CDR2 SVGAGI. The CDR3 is CASSYSAGDTEAFF. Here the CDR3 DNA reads TGTGCCAGCAGTTACTCTGCGGGTGACACTGAAGCTTTCTTT.

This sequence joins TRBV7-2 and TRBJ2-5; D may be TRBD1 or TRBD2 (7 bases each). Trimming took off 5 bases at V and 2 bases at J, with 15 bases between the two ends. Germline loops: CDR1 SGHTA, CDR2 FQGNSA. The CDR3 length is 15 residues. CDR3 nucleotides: TGTGCCAGCAGCCCCCAGGGGGGGGGGCAAGAGACCCAGTACTTC. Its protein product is CASSPQGGGQETQYF.

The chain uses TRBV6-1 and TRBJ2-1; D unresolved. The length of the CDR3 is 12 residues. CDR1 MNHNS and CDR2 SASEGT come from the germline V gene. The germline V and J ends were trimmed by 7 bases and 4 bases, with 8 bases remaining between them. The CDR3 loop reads CASIRGYNEQFF. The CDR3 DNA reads TGTGCCAGCATAAGAGGTTACAATGAGCAGTTCTTC.

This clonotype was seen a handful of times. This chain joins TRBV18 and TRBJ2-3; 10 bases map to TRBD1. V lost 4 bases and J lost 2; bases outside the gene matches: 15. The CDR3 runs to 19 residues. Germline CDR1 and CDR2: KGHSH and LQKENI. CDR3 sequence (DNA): TGTGCCAGCTCACTGGGACAGGGGACGGCATATCACATCACAGATACGCAGTATTTT. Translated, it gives CASSLGQGTAYHITDTQYF.

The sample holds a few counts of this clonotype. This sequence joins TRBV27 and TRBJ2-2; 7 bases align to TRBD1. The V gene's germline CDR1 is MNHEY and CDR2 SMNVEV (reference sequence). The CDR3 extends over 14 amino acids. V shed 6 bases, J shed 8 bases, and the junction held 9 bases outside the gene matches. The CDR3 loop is CASRTGISAGELFF. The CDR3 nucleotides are TGTGCCAGCAGGACAGGGATTTCGGCTGGGGAGCTGTTTTTT.

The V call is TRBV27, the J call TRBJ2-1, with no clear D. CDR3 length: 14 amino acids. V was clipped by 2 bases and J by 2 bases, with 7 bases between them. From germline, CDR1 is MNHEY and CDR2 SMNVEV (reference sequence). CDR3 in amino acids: CASSLAVTYNEQFF. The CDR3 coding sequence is TGTGCCAGCAGTTTAGCTGTAACCTACAATGAGCAGTTCTTC.

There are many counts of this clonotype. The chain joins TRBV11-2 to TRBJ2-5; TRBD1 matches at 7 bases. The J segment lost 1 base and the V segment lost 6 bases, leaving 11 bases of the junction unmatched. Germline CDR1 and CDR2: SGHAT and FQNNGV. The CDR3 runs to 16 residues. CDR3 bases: TGTGCCAGCAGGCAAAACAGGGGATCGCTCCAAGAGACCCAGTACTTC. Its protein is CASRQNRGSLQETQYF.

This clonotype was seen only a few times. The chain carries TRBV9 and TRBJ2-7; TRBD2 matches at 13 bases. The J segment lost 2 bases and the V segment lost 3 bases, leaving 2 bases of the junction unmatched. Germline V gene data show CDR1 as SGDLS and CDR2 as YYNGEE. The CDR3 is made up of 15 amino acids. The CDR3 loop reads CASSETSGRAYEQYF. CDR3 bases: TGTGCCAGCAGCGAAACTAGCGGGAGGGCCTACGAGCAGTACTTC. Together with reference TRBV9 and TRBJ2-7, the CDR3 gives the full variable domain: DSGVTQTPKHLITATGQRVTLRCSPRSGDLSVYWYQQSLDQGLQFLIQYYNGEERAKGNILERFSAQQFPDLHSELNLSSLELGDSALYFCASSETSGRAYEQYFGPGTRLTVT.

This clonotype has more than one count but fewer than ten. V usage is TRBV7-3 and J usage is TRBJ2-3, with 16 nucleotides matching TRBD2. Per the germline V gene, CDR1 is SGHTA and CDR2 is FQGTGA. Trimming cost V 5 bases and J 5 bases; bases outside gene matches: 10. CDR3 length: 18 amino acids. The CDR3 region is CASSVTGTSGRDLDTQYF. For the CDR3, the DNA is TGTGCCAGCAGCGTGACCGGGACTAGCGGGAGGGATTTAGATACGCAGTATTTT.

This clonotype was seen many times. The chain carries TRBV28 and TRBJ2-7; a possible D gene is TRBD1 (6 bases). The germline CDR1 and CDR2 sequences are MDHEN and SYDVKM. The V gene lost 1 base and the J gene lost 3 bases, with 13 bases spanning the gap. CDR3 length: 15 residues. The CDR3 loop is CASSLSGQYFYEQYF. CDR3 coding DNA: TGTGCCAGCAGTTTATCTGGACAGTACTTCTACGAGCAGTACTTC.

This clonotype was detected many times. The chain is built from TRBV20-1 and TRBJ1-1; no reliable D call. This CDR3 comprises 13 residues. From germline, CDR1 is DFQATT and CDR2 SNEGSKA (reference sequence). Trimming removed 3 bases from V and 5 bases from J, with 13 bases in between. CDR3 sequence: CSASRPEETEAFF. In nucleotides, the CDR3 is TGCAGTGCTAGTAGGCCAGAGGAAACTGAAGCTTTCTTT.

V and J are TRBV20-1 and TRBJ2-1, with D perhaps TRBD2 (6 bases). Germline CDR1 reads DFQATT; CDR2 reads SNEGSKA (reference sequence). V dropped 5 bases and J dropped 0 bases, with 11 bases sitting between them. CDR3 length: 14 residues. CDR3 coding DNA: TGCAGTGCTTACCCGGGACTCTCCTACAATGAGCAGTTCTTC. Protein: CSAYPGLSYNEQFF.

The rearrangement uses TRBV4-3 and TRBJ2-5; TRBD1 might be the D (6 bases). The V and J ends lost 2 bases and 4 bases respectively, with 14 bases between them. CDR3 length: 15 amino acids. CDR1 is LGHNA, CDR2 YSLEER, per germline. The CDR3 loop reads CASSQSRTGRETQYF. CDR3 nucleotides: TGCGCCAGCAGCCAATCGAGAACAGGGAGAGAGACCCAGTACTTC.

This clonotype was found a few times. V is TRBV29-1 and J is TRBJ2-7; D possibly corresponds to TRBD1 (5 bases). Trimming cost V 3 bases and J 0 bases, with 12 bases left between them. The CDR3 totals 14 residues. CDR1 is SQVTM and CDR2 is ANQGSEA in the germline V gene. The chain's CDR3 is CSVDSQGSSYEQYF. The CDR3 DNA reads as TGCAGCGTTGACTCCCAGGGCAGCTCCTACGAGCAGTACTTC.

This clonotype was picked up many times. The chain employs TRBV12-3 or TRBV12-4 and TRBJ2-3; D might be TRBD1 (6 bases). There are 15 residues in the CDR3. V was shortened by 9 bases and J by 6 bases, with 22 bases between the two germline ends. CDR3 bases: TGTGCCAGTCGAACGATTACAGGGTCAGGCGATACGCAGTATTTT. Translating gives CASRTITGSGDTQYF.